This note documents a single TCR beta chain sequence. The sample holds many counts of this clonotype. It lacks a known antigen. No much larger clone is present one base from it, and per-base qualities are unavailable. The data were produced on an Illumina HiSeq 2000. TCR beta chain libraries were generated through multiplex PCR amplification. The amplified TCR beta chain products were analyzed by high-throughput sequencing. TCRdb itself trimmed the public reads at Q25 with fastp, ran MiXCR and retained productive beta chains. Rows with one shared CDR3 protein collapse into an entry with the most common genes and DNA. The sample profile shows approximately 280,000 distinct CDR3 sequences; roughly 31% of them were found once. The ten biggest clones cover 1.1% of the sample. The axillary draining lymph nodes of breast cancer patients were the source of the lymph node samples. Via the germline V gene, CDR1 is ENHRY and CDR2 SYGVKD. Unmatched junction bases come to 5, with V trimmed by 0 bases and J by 6 bases. The CDR3 holds 14 amino acids from the cysteine to the phenylalanine. The DNA shown is the 42-base CDR3, in frame from base 1.

The record originates from a study of breast tumors, draining lymph nodes, adjacent tissues (dated by TCRdb to the mid-2010s). Notes on the research overall: In breast cancer patients, the study compared the TCR beta repertoires of tumor, adjacent nontumor tissue and axillary lymph nodes. In human breast cancer, the study set out to assess how tumor, surrounding tissue and draining lymph node repertoires relate to one another and whether T cells might be exchanged between them. The research as a whole found: Tumor T-cell repertoires showed less diversity than lymph node repertoires and more diversity than nontumor tissue repertoires, and tumor T-cell repertoires showed preferential V and J gene usage. The data were judged consistent with most tumor T cells deriving from the lymph node and then expanding within tumor tissue. The conclusion that tumor T cells originate in lymph nodes was presented as consistent with a hypothesis rather than as directly demonstrated. Tumor and nontumor tissue repertoires were significantly more similar in luminal-like than in basal-like breast cancer.

Recombination linked TRBV10-3 to TRBJ2-7, and TRBD2 matches 7 of the central bases. Sequencing was carried out using axillary lymph node tissue. The sequence came from a female donor with breast cancer. Some clones in this sample may be carry-over from other donors' samples. The DNA is TGTGCCATCAGTGAGTCGATGGGGGGGGGCGAGCAGTACTTC. It codes for CAISESMGGGEQYF.